The rows below give T cell receptor beta chains drawn from one sample of a study of T cell changes during pregnancy in multiple sclerosis. The protocol was immunoSEQ multiplex PCR, while the TCRdb copy is restricted to in-frame clones and leaves out a portion. The table includes over 70,000 clones, approximately 94% detected once. This material consisted of peripheral blood, taken in the third trimester of pregnancy. The source of these receptors is a female donor with multiple sclerosis, enrolled in a pregnancy study. Each CDR3 is given with its conserved first and last residue. The D gene is left open where the match is weak. Clone size is given for some rows only: seen once, a few or many times, or a class if the clone is expanded.

cdr3_nt cdr3_aa d_call j_call clone_size v_call
TGTGCCAGTAGTCGCAATAGCGGGAGGCTAGAGACCCAGTACTTC CASSRNSGRLETQYF TRBD2 TRBJ2-5 - TRBV19
TGTGCCTGGAGTGTGAGGGAGATTGTCACCGGGGAGCTGTTTTTT CAWSVREIVTGELFF - TRBJ2-2 - TRBV30
TGTGCCAGCAGCTTTCTTACAGATACGCAGTATTTT CASSFLTDTQYF - TRBJ2-3 - TRBV7-9
TGTGCCATCAGTGAGTATCCACAGGGGGGCCACGAGCAGTACTTC CAISEYPQGGHEQYF TRBD1 TRBJ2-7 - TRBV10-3
TGTGCCAGCAGTTCACTAGCGGGAGGGCCCAGCGAGCAGTACTTC CASSSLAGGPSEQYF TRBD2 TRBJ2-7 once TRBV27
TGTGCCACCAGCAGGGTAAGAGCTGAAGCTTTCTTT CATSRVRAEAFF - TRBJ1-1 - TRBV15
TGTGCCAGCTTCGGTCGCTCCTACGAGCAGTACTTC CASFGRSYEQYF - TRBJ2-7 once TRBV2
TGTGCCAGCAGCTTGGAGGGACAGGTTACAGATACGCAGTATTTT CASSLEGQVTDTQYF TRBD1 TRBJ2-3 - TRBV5-4
TGCGCCAGCAGCCGTTTACAGGGAGGGGAAAAACTGTTTTTT CASSRLQGGEKLFF - TRBJ1-4 - TRBV4-1
TGCGCCAGCAGCTTGAGACAGGGGGCAACAGATACGCAGTATTTT CASSLRQGATDTQYF TRBD1 TRBJ2-3 - TRBV5-1
TGTGCCAGCAGCAAGACAGTAAACACCGGGGAGCTGTTTTTT CASSKTVNTGELFF - TRBJ2-2 - TRBV6-5
TGTGCCAGCAGCTTGGGACTGCTCAGAGAGACCCAGTACTTC CASSLGLLRETQYF - TRBJ2-5 - TRBV5-5
TGTGCCAGCAGCTTAGGGACTAGCGGGAGTGTTGAAGAGACCCAGTACTTC CASSLGTSGSVEETQYF TRBD2 TRBJ2-5 - TRBV7-3
TGTGCCAGCTCACCCGCAGGTCCGAACACTGAAGCTTTCTTT CASSPAGPNTEAFF - TRBJ1-1 few TRBV18
TGCGCCAGCAGTTCTCGTCGGGACAGGGCTTTAGGCGTCACAGATACGCAGTATTTT CASSSRRDRALGVTDTQYF TRBD1 TRBJ2-3 - TRBV5-1
TGTGCCAGTAGCCAACCCGGTGGGAGAAGCAATCAGCCCCAGCATTTT CASSQPGGRSNQPQHF - TRBJ1-5 - TRBV19
TGTGCCAGCAGTCGAGACACTGAAGCTTTCTTT CASSRDTEAFF - TRBJ1-1 - TRBV6-5
TGTGCCAGCAGTTCCTCCGGGACAGGCCTCAATGAGCAGTTCTTC CASSSSGTGLNEQFF TRBD1 TRBJ2-1 - TRBV28
TGTGCCAGCAGCTTAACAGGGAGTGAAGCTTTCTTT CASSLTGSEAFF - TRBJ1-1 few TRBV11-2
TGTGCCAGCAGCGTAGAACAGGGCCTAGTCGTGGTCGTACTAGCCAAAAACATTCAGTACTTC CASSVEQGLVVVVLAKNIQYF - TRBJ2-4 once TRBV9
TGTGCCAGCAGTTTCTGGCAGGGGGGTGAAAAACTGTTTTTT CASSFWQGGEKLFF TRBD1 TRBJ1-4 - TRBV28
TGTGCCAGTAGTCATCACTATGGCTACACCTTC CASSHHYGYTF - TRBJ1-2 once TRBV19
TGTGCCAGCAGCAACGACAGGGGGCTGACCGGGGAGCTGTTTTTT CASSNDRGLTGELFF TRBD1 TRBJ2-2 - TRBV28
TGTGCCAGCAGCCCTCCCCCCGGGACTAGTTACAATGAGCAGTTCTTC CASSPPPGTSYNEQFF TRBD2 TRBJ2-1 - TRBV5-4
TGTGCCAGCAATACAGGACCCTACAATGAGCAGTTCTTC CASNTGPYNEQFF - TRBJ2-1 few TRBV2
TGTGCCAGCAGCTTAGGGCTCTACAATGAGCAGTTCTTC CASSLGLYNEQFF - TRBJ2-1 - TRBV7-9
TGTGCCAGCAGCATTACAGGTGCGCTAGAGACCCAGTACTTC CASSITGALETQYF - TRBJ2-5 - TRBV7-9
TGTGCCTGGAGTCCCCCAGCGGGAATTGGGCCAGATACGCAGTATTTT CAWSPPAGIGPDTQYF TRBD2 TRBJ2-3 - TRBV30
TGCAGCGTTGAAGTCCCGACAGGGGTGGACTTC CSVEVPTGVDF TRBD1 TRBJ1-2 - TRBV29-1
TGTGCCAGCTCCCACAGGGGGGACAATGAGCAGTTCTTC CASSHRGDNEQFF TRBD1 TRBJ2-1 - TRBV18
TGTGCCAGCTCACCATCAGGGGATTACTACGAGCAGTACTTC CASSPSGDYYEQYF - TRBJ2-7 - TRBV18
TGTGCCAGCAGTCCACTAGGCGGGAGGGAAACAGATACGCAGTATTTT CASSPLGGRETDTQYF TRBD2 TRBJ2-3 - TRBV28
TGCGCCAGCAGCTTGGCCCAACGTAGATACGAGCAGTACTTC CASSLAQRRYEQYF - TRBJ2-7 - TRBV5-1
TGTGCCAGCAGTCCTTCTTCTCGGAGGGCCGATGAGCAGTTCTTC CASSPSSRRADEQFF - TRBJ2-1 - TRBV7-9
TGTGCCACCAGCACAAAGGGGGGGCCGTGGGAAGCTTTCTTT CATSTKGGPWEAFF - TRBJ1-1 - TRBV15
TGTGCCAGCAGCTTAGATCTGGCGGACAGTAGGTACCAAGAGACCCAGTACTTC CASSLDLADSRYQETQYF - TRBJ2-5 - TRBV11-2
TGTGCCAGCAGCTTAGACACCGGATTTATGGGACAGGGTGTCCACGAGCAGTACTTC CASSLDTGFMGQGVHEQYF TRBD1 TRBJ2-7 - TRBV7-9
TGTGCCAGCAGCTATAATCCCGGACATTACTACAATGAGCAGTTCTTC CASSYNPGHYYNEQFF - TRBJ2-1 - TRBV7-9
TGCGCCAGCAGCCAAGATCTTAGGAGTGAGCAGTTCTTC CASSQDLRSEQFF - TRBJ2-1 once TRBV4-3
TGTGCCAGCAGCTCCCTAGCGGGACAATCCTACGAGCAGTACTTC CASSSLAGQSYEQYF TRBD2 TRBJ2-7 - TRBV7-6
TGTGCCAGCAGCGTAGACACGGGATCCTACAATGAGCAGTTCTTC CASSVDTGSYNEQFF - TRBJ2-1 - TRBV9
TGTGCCAGCAGCGCCGCGGGACAGGAAATCGGTGAAAAACTGTTTTTT CASSAAGQEIGEKLFF TRBD1 TRBJ1-4 - TRBV9
TGCGCCAGCAGCTCTTTCACCGGGGAGCTGTTTTTT CASSSFTGELFF - TRBJ2-2 - TRBV5-1
TGCAGCGTTGTCGAGAGCTCCTACAATGAGCAGTTCTTC CSVVESSYNEQFF - TRBJ2-1 - TRBV29-1
TGTGCCAGCACCAGGGCCTGGGACAATGAGCAGTTCTTC CASTRAWDNEQFF - TRBJ2-1 once TRBV6-1
TGTGCCAGCAGTTTGACTAGCGCCTACTACGAGCAGTACTTC CASSLTSAYYEQYF TRBD2 TRBJ2-7 - TRBV27
TGTGCCAGCAGCGTTCAAGCGGGAGGGCCCGGCAATGAGCAGTTCTTC CASSVQAGGPGNEQFF TRBD2 TRBJ2-1 - TRBV9
TGTGCCAGCAGTTTAGGCACCCAGGTGACTAACTATGGCTACACCTTC CASSLGTQVTNYGYTF - TRBJ1-2 - TRBV28
TGCAGCGTTGAACTTGGGGCGAACACTGAAGCTTTCTTT CSVELGANTEAFF - TRBJ1-1 - TRBV29-1
TGTGCCAGCAGTTTAGACGGACAGGTTCGGTCAGGGCAGTTCTTC CASSLDGQVRSGQFF TRBD1 TRBJ2-1 - TRBV6-5
TGTGCCAGCAGCTTCGACGGTGCTAGCGACACAGATACGCAGTATTTT CASSFDGASDTDTQYF - TRBJ2-3 - TRBV11-3
TGTGCCAGCAGTTACCCTAGCGGGGGCACAGATACGCAGTATTTT CASSYPSGGTDTQYF TRBD2 TRBJ2-3 - TRBV6-6
TGTGCCACTGGGACGAGGGGGACACCAAACTACGAGCAGTACTTC CATGTRGTPNYEQYF - TRBJ2-7 - TRBV13
TGTGCCAGCAGCTCTCTCAGGGGACCCTCCTACGAGCAGTACTTC CASSSLRGPSYEQYF - TRBJ2-7 - TRBV11-2
TGTGCCAGCAGTTACCGACAGGGCAATCAGCCCCAGCATTTT CASSYRQGNQPQHF - TRBJ1-5 - TRBV6-6